Below, 23 T cell receptor beta chains from the same sample are listed, as sequenced in a study of patients with pleural tuberculosis. TCRdb re-called the reads through MiXCR, storing one row per CDR3 protein. Of 25,000 to 30,000 distinct CDR3 sequences detected, 15% to 20% appear once; the ten largest clones hold roughly 3.6%. Input material: peripheral blood. These receptors were collected from a human donor with pleural tuberculosis.

A few counts support this clonotype. The missing conserved phenylalanine or tryptophan at the end of this CDR3 makes a read error likely. This chain links TRBV11-2 with TRBJ2-7; no reliable D call. CDR1 and CDR2 from the germline V gene are SGHAT and FQNNGV. The ends were cut back, 3 bases at V and 4 bases at J, with 13 bases in the middle. The CDR3 totals 14 residues. The chain's CDR3 is CASSLGLGTYEQYL. The CDR3 DNA sequence: TGTGCCAGCAGCTTGGGTCTAGGAACTTACGAGCAGTACCTC.

This clonotype was seen repeatedly, ten times or more. The J gene is TRBJ2-3, the V gene TRBV19, with D possibly being TRBD1 (6 bases). The germline gives CDR1 LNHDA, CDR2 SQIVND (reference sequence). CDR3 length: 15 amino acids. V gave up 9 bases and J gave up 1 base, with 17 bases separating them. In nucleotides, the CDR3 is TGTGCCAGCTTATCAACAGGGCTCGGCACAGATACGCAGTATTTT. Amino acid sequence: CASLSTGLGTDTQYF.

This clonotype was seen many times. One junction end disagrees with the germline gene, perhaps due to a read error. V and J are TRBV12-3 or TRBV12-4 and TRBJ1-3, with D possibly TRBD1 on 5 matching bases. The CDR3 is 15 residues long. CDR3 coding DNA: TGTGCCAGCAGCTTAGACAGAAGCTCTGGAAACACCATATATTTT. This gives the protein CASSLDRSSGNTIYF.

About this clonotype: A much larger clone is a single base away; this may be a read error. This chain links TRBV10-3 with TRBJ1-6; D is perhaps TRBD1 (5 bases). This CDR3 region has 15 residues. The germline V gene has CDR1 ENHRY and CDR2 SYGVKD. Trimming removed 8 bases from V and 9 bases from J, with 20 bases in between. The CDR3 DNA is TGTGCCATCGGGTGTGGGGAGACAGAATTTTCACCCCTCCACTTT. This codes for CAIGCGETEFSPLHF.

This clonotype appeared a few times. In nucleotides, the CDR3 is TGCAGTGCTAGCCAGGCCCCCTACGAGCAGTACGTC. This translates into CSASQAPYEQYV. V and J are TRBV20-1 and TRBJ2-7; D is undetermined. V was cut by 3 bases and J by 2 bases, with 8 bases left in between. Per germline, CDR1 DFQATT and CDR2 SNEGSKA (reference sequence). The CDR3 covers 12 residues.

This clonotype was observed many times. The CDR3 protein is CAISDGIVDFTEAFF. As DNA, the CDR3 is TGTGCCATCAGTGACGGCATTGTAGACTTCACTGAAGCTTTCTTT. The rearrangement links TRBV10-3 to TRBJ1-1; no reliable D call. Trimming left V 3 bases short and J 4 bases short, with 15 bases between. Germline loops: CDR1 ENHRY, CDR2 SYGVKD. The CDR3 sequence is 15 residues long.

This clonotype occurred many times. The chain employs TRBV7-2 and TRBJ1-2, with D unclear. The CDR3 extends over 14 amino acids. Germline lookup yields CDR1 SGHTA and CDR2 FQGNSA. Between the trimmed V and J ends, which lost 2 bases and 5 bases, there was a span of 12 bases. The CDR3 coding sequence is TGTGCCAGCAGCTTATTTGGGCAGGAGTATGGCTACACCTTC. It is translated as CASSLFGQEYGYTF.

This clonotype was counted ten times or more. J is TRBJ2-2 and V is TRBV2; no definite D call. The CDR3 loop spans 13 amino acids. The V end was cut by 5 bases, the J end by 3 bases, with 7 bases between. Germline V CDR1 and CDR2: SNHLY, FYNNEI. CDR3 loop: CASSIGYTGELFF. CDR3 nucleotides: TGTGCCAGCAGTATAGGGTACACCGGGGAGCTGTTTTTT.

This clonotype was found many times. This rearrangement joins TRBV10-3 to TRBJ2-5; 10 nucleotides match TRBD2. The CDR3 runs 14 residues. Trimming cost V 8 bases and J 3 bases; bases outside gene matches: 6. Germline CDR1 ENHRY, CDR2 SYGVKD. The CDR3 DNA reads as TGTGCCATCGGGCGGACTAGCGGTGAAGAGACCCAGTACTTC. It is translated as CAIGRTSGEETQYF.

As regards this clonotype: A much larger clone differs by one base, so this may be a read error. The chain links TRBV3-1 to TRBJ2-7; TRBD1 matches at 9 bases. In germline, CDR1 is LGHDT, CDR2 YNNKEL (reference sequence). The J segment lost 6 bases and the V segment lost 4 bases, leaving 10 bases of the junction unmatched. The CDR3 contains 15 residues. As DNA, the CDR3 is TGTGCCAGCAGCCGCCACGACAGGGGGAGGAGCGAGCAGTACTTC. Amino acid sequence: CASSRHDRGRSEQYF.

This clonotype is categorized as medium-sized. This chain links TRBV27 with TRBJ1-1; 7 nucleotides line up with TRBD1. Germline V gene data show CDR1 as MNHEY and CDR2 as SMNVEV (reference sequence). J lost 4 bases, V lost 8 bases, and 7 bases had no gene match. The CDR3 covers 13 residues. The CDR3 nucleotides are TGTGCCAGCGGTGACAGGGTTCTCACTGAAGCTTTCTTT. Translated, it gives CASGDRVLTEAFF.

A remark on this clonotype: A much larger clone sits a single nucleotide away, making a read error possible. V and J are TRBV7-2 and TRBJ2-5; possibly TRBD2 for D (5 bases). This CDR3 comprises 15 residues. Looked up from germline, CDR1 is SGHTA and CDR2 is FQGNSA. CDR3 nucleotides: TGTGCCAGCAGCCCGGCCGGGGTAGGACCAGAGGCCCAGTACTTC. Amino acid sequence: CASSPAGVGPEAQYF. The variable domain in full, completed from reference TRBV7-2 and TRBJ2-5, reads GAGVSQSPSNKVTEKGKDVELRCDPISGHTALYWYRQSLGQGLEFLIYFQGNSAPDKSGLPSDRFSAERTGGSVSTLTIQRTQQEDSAVYLCASSPAGVGPEAQYFGPGTRLLVL.

This clonotype was detected only a few times. The J gene is TRBJ2-2, the V gene TRBV29-1; TRBD1 matches at 8 bases. The germline V gene has CDR1 SQVTM and CDR2 ANQGSEA. With 3 bases clipped from V and 5 bases from J, the junction kept 8 bases outside the gene matches. The CDR3 covers 15 residues. CDR3 coding DNA: TGCAGCGTTGAGGAAGGGACAGGTCGAACCGGGGAGCTGTTTTTT. Translation: CSVEEGTGRTGELFF.

This clonotype has at least ten counts. The rearrangement joins TRBV6-1 to TRBJ2-7; maybe TRBD1 (7 bases). V was cut by 5 bases and J by 4 bases, with 18 bases left in between. CDR1 and CDR2 from the germline V gene are MNHNS and SASEGT. The CDR3 length is 15 residues. The CDR3 sequence is CASSRLRQGGYEQYF. The CDR3, as DNA: TGTGCCAGCAGTCGATTAAGACAGGGAGGATACGAGCAGTACTTC.

This clonotype occurred many times. This chain uses TRBV7-3 with TRBJ1-2; possibly TRBD1 for D (6 bases). Germline assignment: CDR1 SGHTA and CDR2 FQGTGA. V shed 3 bases and J shed 7 bases, with 12 bases lying between them. The CDR3 has 13 amino acids. Written as DNA, the CDR3 is TGTGCCAGCAGCTTCCTACAGGGTGCTGGCTACACCTTC. It codes for CASSFLQGAGYTF.

This clonotype occurred many times. V usage is TRBV7-6 and J usage is TRBJ2-5, with 10 bases that match TRBD2. CDR3 length: 18 residues. The germline V gene has CDR1 SGHVS and CDR2 FNYEAQ. The ends lost 2 bases at V and 2 bases at J; junction bases unmatched: 11. CDR3 sequence: CASSLFVQLAGAQETQYF. DNA for the CDR3: TGTGCCAGCAGCTTATTTGTGCAGCTAGCGGGGGCTCAAGAGACCCAGTACTTC.

There are many counts of this clonotype. The chain is built from TRBV6-2 or TRBV6-3 and TRBJ2-2; D gene unclear. The CDR3 is 13 residues long. V was cut by 7 bases and J by 0 bases, with 6 bases left in between. CDR1 and CDR2 from the germline V gene are MNHEY and SVGEGT. In DNA form, the CDR3 reads TGTGCCAGCACCGAAACGAACACCGGGGAGCTGTTTTTT. Translation: CASTETNTGELFF.

The CDR3 protein is CASSSTRHERPQHF. The CDR3 DNA reads TGTGCCAGCAGCTCTACGAGGCATGAACGGCCCCAGCATTTT. J is TRBJ1-5 and V is TRBV7-2, with no clear D. Trimming removed 4 bases at V and 9 bases at J, with 16 bases between. Germline V gene sequence: CDR1 SGHTA, CDR2 FQGNSA. This CDR3 spans 14 amino acids.

This clonotype was detected only a few times. This may be a read error, as it is one base from a much larger clone. The rearrangement uses TRBV7-9 and TRBJ1-2; D remains ambiguous. Germline V lookup: CDR1 SEHNR, CDR2 FQNEAQ (reference sequence). The CDR3 is made up of 15 amino acids. The CDR3 protein is CASTSLVNFQFGYAF. In DNA form, the CDR3 reads TGTGCCAGCACCTCATTGGTTAACTTTCAATTTGGCTACGCCTTC.

This clonotype was seen a few times. One base away lies a much larger clone, so this may be a sequencing read error. The chain uses TRBV11-1 and TRBJ2-1, with D unresolved. Trimming removed 5 bases from V and 8 bases from J, with 16 bases in between. This CDR3 contains 14 residues. The germline V gene has CDR1 SGHAT and CDR2 FQDESV (reference sequence). For the CDR3, the DNA is TGTGCCAGCAGCCCCGGGCCTGATCACGATGAGCAGTTCTTC. This gives the protein CASSPGPDHDEQFF.

This clonotype was seen at least ten times. The V call is TRBV15, the J call TRBJ2-7; D remains unclear. Germline V gene data show CDR1 as LNHNV and CDR2 as YYDKDF (reference sequence). V dropped 0 bases and J dropped 3 bases, with 3 bases sitting between them. This CDR3 comprises 12 residues. CDR3 residues: CATSREGYEQYF. The CDR3 nucleotides read TGTGCCACCAGCAGAGAAGGCTACGAGCAGTACTTC.

In this sample, this clonotype turned up many times. The chain carries TRBV15 and TRBJ2-2, with 8 positions matching TRBD1. The V and J ends lost 5 bases and 1 base, in that order; junction bases with no gene match: 3. The CDR3 is 15 residues long. The germline gives CDR1 LNHNV, CDR2 YYDKDF (reference sequence). CDR3 bases: TGTGCCACCAGCTCAGGGACAGGGAACACCGGGGAGCTGTTTTTT. This encodes CATSSGTGNTGELFF. The full variable domain, with the rest looked up from reference TRBV15 and TRBJ2-2, is DAMVIQNPRYQVTQFGKPVTLSCSQTLNHNVMYWYQQKSSQAPKLLFHYYDKDFNNEADTPDNFQSRRPNTSFCFLDIRSPGLGDTAMYLCATSSGTGNTGELFFGEGSRLTVL.

This clonotype appeared many times. This sequence joins TRBV6-1 and TRBJ2-5, with D unresolved. In germline, CDR1 is MNHNS, CDR2 SASEGT. V was cut by 6 bases and J by 3 bases, with 5 bases left in between. The CDR3 extends over 11 amino acids. The CDR3 loop reads CASRREETQYF. The CDR3 nucleotides are TGTGCCAGCAGGCGAGAAGAGACCCAGTACTTC.